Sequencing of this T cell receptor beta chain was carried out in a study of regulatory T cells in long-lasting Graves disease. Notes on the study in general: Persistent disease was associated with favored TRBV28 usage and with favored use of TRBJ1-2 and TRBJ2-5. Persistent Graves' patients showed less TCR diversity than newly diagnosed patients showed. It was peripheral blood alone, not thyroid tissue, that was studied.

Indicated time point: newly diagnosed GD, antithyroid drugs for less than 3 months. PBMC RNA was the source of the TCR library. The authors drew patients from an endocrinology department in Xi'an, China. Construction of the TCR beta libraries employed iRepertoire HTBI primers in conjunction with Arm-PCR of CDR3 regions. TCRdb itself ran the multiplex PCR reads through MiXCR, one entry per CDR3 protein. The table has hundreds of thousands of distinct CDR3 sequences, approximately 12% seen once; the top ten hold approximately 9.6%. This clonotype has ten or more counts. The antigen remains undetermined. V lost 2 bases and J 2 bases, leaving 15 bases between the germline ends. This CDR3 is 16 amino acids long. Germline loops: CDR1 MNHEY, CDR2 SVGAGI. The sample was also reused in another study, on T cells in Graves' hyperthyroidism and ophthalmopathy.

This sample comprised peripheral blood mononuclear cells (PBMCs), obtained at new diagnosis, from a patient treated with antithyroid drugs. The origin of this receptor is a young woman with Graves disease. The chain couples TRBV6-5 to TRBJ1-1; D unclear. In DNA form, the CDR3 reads TGTGCCAGCAGTTACGTTTTAGGCAGCTTTAACACTGAAGCTTTCTTT. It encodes CASSYVLGSFNTEAFF.